The sequence of this TCR beta chain was determined in a study of cytomegalovirus exposure and HLA in healthy donors. Notes on this clone: What it binds is unknown.

The CDR3 contains 17 residues. The germline V gene has CDR1 SEHNR and CDR2 FQNEAQ (reference sequence). The ends were cut back, 7 bases at V and 2 bases at J, with 22 bases in the middle. 60 Vbeta and 13 Jbeta primers were used in PCR. As handled by the study authors: Later, an analysis found about 80 million unique TCR beta chains, and about 10 million of these were shared. Sequencing used immunoSEQ multiplex PCR; TCRdb keeps in-frame clones, though not all of them. Clone size and the V and J calls come from that table; the DNA yielded D and trimming. The table has some 80,000 clones, approximately 67% seen once. Overall study results and limits: Researchers had no immune exposure information except CMV serostatus available. It was likely that a cluster of highly shared sequence variants was a sequencing artifact.

The rearrangement uses TRBV7-9 and TRBJ2-3, with D perhaps matching TRBD2 (6 bases). Sequenced material: PBMCs. The receptor was isolated from a male donor in good health and CMV-seropositive. This CDR3 reads CASIPRAVRGSTDTQYF. In DNA form, the CDR3 reads TGTGCCAGCATCCCAAGGGCGGTTCGGGGGTCCACAGATACGCAGTATTTT. The full variable domain, rest sourced from reference TRBV7-9 and TRBJ2-3, is DTGVSQNPRHKITKRGQNVTFRCDPISEHNRLYWYRQTLGQGPEFLTYFQNEAQLEKSRLLSDRFSAERPKGSFSTLEIQRTEQGDSAMYLCASIPRAVRGSTDTQYFGPGTRLTVL.